These 27 T cell receptor beta chains originate from one sample sequenced in a study of cytomegalovirus exposure and HLA in healthy donors. This PCR relied on a set of 60 Vbeta primers and 13 Jbeta primers. Assay used: immunoSEQ multiplex PCR; TCRdb lists only in-frame clones, some missing. Its table lists 85,000 to 90,000 clones. Sequenced: PBMCs. These receptors all stem from a man aged 50 to 59 in good health and CMV-seropositive.

This chain connects TRBV19 to TRBJ1-4, with TRBD1 matching 8 bases. CDR3 length: 12 residues. CDR1 and CDR2 (germline): LNHDA, SQIVND (reference sequence). J lost 10 bases, V lost 8 bases, and 6 bases had no gene match. The CDR3 nucleotides are TGTGCCAGTGCGGACAGGGAAGGAAAACTGTTTTTT. Protein sequence: CASADREGKLFF.

The chain carries TRBV11-3 and TRBJ2-1; D unclear. The length of the CDR3 is 13 residues. Trimming pared 2 bases from V and 4 bases from J, leaving 6 bases between. Looked up from germline, CDR1 is SGHNT and CDR2 is YENEEA. The CDR3 nucleotides are TGTGCCAGCAGCTTATTAGAATACAATGAGCAGTTCTTC. This gives the protein CASSLLEYNEQFF.

V gene TRBV15 combines with J gene TRBJ2-1, with 7 positions matching TRBD1. Germline trimming cut 8 bases from V and 10 bases from J; bases unmatched to any gene: 8. This CDR3 is built from 12 residues. CDR1 is LNHNV and CDR2 is YYDKDF in the germline V gene (reference sequence). CDR3 DNA: TGTGCCACCTCCACAGGGGCGAGGGAGCAGTTCTTC. It encodes CATSTGAREQFF.

This chain connects TRBV10-1 to TRBJ1-5, with TRBD1 matching over 7 bases. CDR1 is WNHNN and CDR2 is SYGVQD in the germline V gene (reference sequence). Trimming at V came to 8 bases and at J to 0 bases, leaving 10 bases not matched to a gene. The length of the CDR3 is 16 residues. The CDR3 nucleotides are TGCGCCAGCCAAACAGGGGTGTCCCTTAGCAATCAGCCCCAGCATTTT. This translates into CASQTGVSLSNQPQHF.

V usage is TRBV30 and J usage is TRBJ2-1, with a possible D match to TRBD2 (6 bases). From germline, CDR1 is GTSNPN and CDR2 SVGIG (reference sequence). The CDR3 runs to 10 residues. The V gene lost 5 bases and the J gene lost 7 bases, with 6 bases spanning the gap. CDR3 region: CAWGRNEQFF. Written as DNA, the CDR3 is TGTGCCTGGGGGAGGAATGAGCAGTTCTTC.

The CDR3 DNA follows: TGTGCCAGCAGTCGAGAAGGGGGAGCCCAGCCCCAGCATTTT. Translated: CASSREGGAQPQHF. This rearrangement joins TRBV4-2 to TRBJ1-5; D possibly corresponds to TRBD1 (6 bases). The CDR3 covers 14 residues. Trimming shortened V by 6 bases and J by 7 bases, and 16 bases separated the two germline ends. Germline V gene sequence: CDR1 LGHNA, CDR2 YNFKEQ.

The rearrangement links TRBV7-2 to TRBJ1-4; D might be TRBD1 (5 bases). Germline CDR1 reads SGHTA; CDR2 reads FQGNSA. Deletions cut 3 bases from V and 2 bases from J, with 7 bases between. The CDR3 is made up of 14 amino acids. The CDR3 region has the DNA TGTGCCAGCAGCTTGGCAGGGACTAATGAAAAACTGTTTTTT. Residues: CASSLAGTNEKLFF.

The J gene is TRBJ2-7, the V gene TRBV10-1, with 7 positions matching TRBD1. The junction had 9 bases not matched to a gene; V was cut back by 7 bases and J by 6 bases. The CDR3 sequence is 13 residues long. Germline-derived CDR1 and CDR2 are WNHNN and SYGVQD (reference sequence). The CDR3 coding sequence is TGCGCCAGCACCGACAGGGAAGGGTGCGAGCAGTACGTC. Residues: CASTDREGCEQYV.

The CDR3 loop reads CASSLERGGKNIQYF. CDR3 nucleotide sequence: TGTGCCAGCAGCTTAGAACGCGGAGGCAAAAACATTCAGTACTTC. V gene TRBV7-2 combines with J gene TRBJ2-4; tentative D call: TRBD2 (5 bases). Germline V CDR1 and CDR2: SGHTA, FQGNSA. V shed 1 base and J shed 3 bases, with 10 bases lying between them. The CDR3 is made up of 15 amino acids.

The chain carries TRBV5-5 and TRBJ2-3, with TRBD2 as a possible D gene (5 bases). This CDR3 region has 14 residues. Germline V gene sequence: CDR1 SGHKS, CDR2 YYEKEE (reference sequence). Trimming stripped 4 bases from V and 4 bases from J, with 13 bases between. The CDR3 nucleotides read TGTGCCAGCAGCATTGCCCCCGGGGCAGATACGCAGTATTTT. This encodes CASSIAPGADTQYF.

The chain carries TRBV15 and TRBJ2-7; TRBD1 might be the D (5 bases). Germline V CDR1 and CDR2: LNHNV, YYDKDF (reference sequence). V dropped 0 bases and J dropped 9 bases, with 12 bases sitting between them. The CDR3 runs 13 residues. This chain's CDR3 is CATSRDRRVAQYF. The CDR3 DNA follows: TGTGCCACCAGCAGAGATCGCAGGGTAGCGCAGTACTTC.

J is TRBJ1-4 and V is TRBV4-2; D might be TRBD1 (6 bases). The CDR3 has 14 residues. Germline V gene lookup returns CDR1 LGHNA and CDR2 YNFKEQ. Trimming pared 5 bases from V and 10 bases from J, leaving 17 bases between. The CDR3: CASSSGQGRGKLFF. The CDR3 DNA is TGTGCCAGCAGCTCAGGGCAGGGGAGGGGAAAACTGTTTTTT.

The chain joins TRBV30 to TRBJ1-2; D not resolved. CDR3 length: 11 amino acids. V gave up 7 bases and J gave up 3 bases, with 9 bases separating them. Germline CDR1 reads GTSNPN; CDR2 reads SVGIG (reference sequence). In DNA form, the CDR3 reads TGTGCCTCACATCACGACTATGGCTACACCTTC. It specifies CASHHDYGYTF. Filled out from reference TRBV30 and TRBJ1-2, the complete variable domain reads SQTIHQWPATLVQPVGSPLSLECTVEGTSNPNLYWYRQAAGRGLQLLFYSVGIGQISSEVPQNLSASRPQDRQFILSSKKLLLSDSGFYLCASHHDYGYTFGSGTRLTVV.

This rearrangement joins TRBV7-9 to TRBJ1-1; unclear D gene. V lost 4 bases, J lost 6 bases, and 6 bases lay in between. The V gene's germline CDR1 is SEHNR and CDR2 FQNEAQ (reference sequence). The CDR3 sequence is 11 residues long. The DNA for the CDR3 is TGTGCCAGCAGCTCAGGTTCTGAAGCTTTCTTT. Its translation is CASSSGSEAFF.

The chain employs TRBV10-3 and TRBJ1-4; D uncertain. The CDR3 extends over 13 amino acids. The ends were cut back, 7 bases at V and 3 bases at J, with 9 bases in the middle. The V gene's germline CDR1 is ENHRY and CDR2 SYGVKD. DNA for the CDR3: TGTGCCATCACTCAGAAACCTAATGAAAAACTGTTTTTT. Its translation: CAITQKPNEKLFF.

The chain joins TRBV11-3 to TRBJ1-2; weak D call: TRBD1 (6 bases). Trimming left V 1 base short and J 4 bases short, with 16 bases between. The CDR3 consists of 16 residues. Germline CDR1 and CDR2: SGHNT and YENEEA. The chain's CDR3 is CASSLARGGAVYGYTF. The CDR3 bases are TGTGCCAGCAGCTTAGCCCGGGGGGGCGCCGTCTATGGCTACACCTTC.

DNA of the CDR3: TGCGCCAGCAGCCTAGGAGAGGGCGGCCCCGGGGAGCTGTTTTTT. This encodes CASSLGEGGPGELFF. The rearrangement joins TRBV4-3 to TRBJ2-2; D is perhaps TRBD2 (5 bases). Deletions cut 4 bases from V and 6 bases from J, with 15 bases between. The CDR3 contains 15 residues. The V gene's germline CDR1 is LGHNA and CDR2 YSLEER.

This chain connects TRBV4-3 to TRBJ1-1, with D possibly TRBD1 on 6 matching bases. Trimming left V 0 bases short and J 3 bases short, with 14 bases between. This CDR3 is built from 16 residues. Germline V gene data show CDR1 as LGHNA and CDR2 as YSLEER. The chain's CDR3 is CASSQDRRGFDTEAFF. CDR3 coding DNA: TGCGCCAGCAGCCAAGATCGCAGGGGTTTTGACACTGAAGCTTTCTTT.

The rearrangement joins TRBV6-1 to TRBJ2-7; 10 bases align to TRBD2. V lost 3 bases to trimming and J lost 6 bases; unmatched junction nucleotides: 8. CDR1 is MNHNS and CDR2 is SASEGT in the germline V gene. CDR3 length equals 15 residues. As DNA, the CDR3 is TGTGCCAGCAGTGACCAAATAGCGGGAGGTACCGAGCAGTACTTC. Translated: CASSDQIAGGTEQYF.

This chain links TRBV27 with TRBJ2-3; 10 bases line up with TRBD2. This CDR3 is built from 17 residues. The junction had 10 bases not matched to a gene; V was cut back by 4 bases and J by 3 bases. The V gene's germline CDR1 is MNHEY and CDR2 SMNVEV (reference sequence). The CDR3 DNA reads TGTGCCAGCAGTTGGTTAGCGGGAGGCCAAGGTACAGATACGCAGTATTTT. It encodes CASSWLAGGQGTDTQYF.

The chain joins TRBV30 to TRBJ1-5, with 9 bases that match TRBD1. Germline trimming cut 2 bases from V and 4 bases from J; bases unmatched to any gene: 3. CDR3 length: 14 amino acids. Germline CDR1 GTSNPN, CDR2 SVGIG (reference sequence). The CDR3 sequence: CAWSRGQGNQPQHF. The CDR3 nucleotides are TGTGCCTGGAGTAGAGGACAGGGGAATCAGCCCCAGCATTTT.

V usage is TRBV4-3 and J usage is TRBJ2-1; 9 nucleotides align to TRBD2. J was trimmed by 5 bases and V by 1 base; bases with no gene match: 0. The CDR3 length is 14 residues. Germline CDR1 and CDR2: LGHNA and YSLEER. CDR3 DNA sequence: TGCGCCAGCAGCCAAGGGACTAGCGACAATGAGCAGTTCTTC. Translated, it gives CASSQGTSDNEQFF.

The rearrangement uses TRBV28 and TRBJ2-1, with D perhaps TRBD2 (6 bases). Deletions cut 3 bases from V and 8 bases from J, with 8 bases between. Germline V lookup: CDR1 MDHEN, CDR2 SYDVKM. The CDR3 extends over 12 amino acids. CDR3 bases: TGTGCCAGCAGTTTTCCGGGAGATGAGCAGTTCTTC. Encoded protein: CASSFPGDEQFF.

The genes are TRBV7-9 and TRBJ2-1; 7 nucleotides match TRBD2. Trimming at V came to 1 base and at J to 3 bases, leaving 3 bases not matched to a gene. The CDR3 loop spans 15 amino acids. CDR1 is SEHNR and CDR2 is FQNEAQ in the germline V gene (reference sequence). The CDR3 protein is CASSLVLADYNEQFF. The CDR3 region has the DNA TGTGCCAGCAGCTTAGTTCTAGCGGACTACAATGAGCAGTTCTTC.

This rearrangement joins TRBV7-9 to TRBJ2-3; TRBD1 matches 7 bases. V shed 4 bases, J shed 2 bases, and the junction held 6 bases outside the gene matches. Germline lookup yields CDR1 SEHNR and CDR2 FQNEAQ (reference sequence). The CDR3 has 15 residues. CDR3 residues: CASSYYRGNTDTQYF. As DNA, the CDR3 is TGTGCCAGCAGCTACTACAGGGGAAACACAGATACGCAGTATTTT.

J is TRBJ1-5 and V is TRBV30; 8 bases match TRBD1. The germline V gene has CDR1 GTSNPN and CDR2 SVGIG (reference sequence). Losses at the gene ends were 2 bases for V and 5 bases for J; bases not matched to a gene: 8. The CDR3 runs 15 residues. The CDR3 here is CAWSSGQGAYQPQHF. The CDR3 DNA follows: TGTGCCTGGAGTTCCGGACAGGGAGCGTATCAGCCCCAGCATTTT.

This rearrangement joins TRBV27 to TRBJ1-5, with D tentatively TRBD1 (5 bases). Germline assignment: CDR1 MNHEY and CDR2 SMNVEV (reference sequence). The ends were cut back, 8 bases at V and 2 bases at J, with 13 bases in the middle. This CDR3 spans 14 amino acids. For the CDR3, the DNA is TGTGCCAGCTGGGGGGGGATGGGCAATCAGCCCCAGCATTTT. Its translation: CASWGGMGNQPQHF.